Listed below are T cell receptor beta chains from one sample, sequenced in a study of T cell responses to AZD1222 COVID-19 vaccine. The table came from immunoSEQ multiplex PCR; TCRdb's copy has only in-frame clones and leaves some out. The sample yields roughly 140,000 clones, approximately 90% seen once. This specimen consisted of peripheral blood, obtained 28 days after the second AZD1222 dose. These receptors were taken from an adult who received the AZD1222 COVID-19 vaccine. CDR3s include the opening cysteine and the closing phenylalanine or tryptophan. The D gene is left open where the match is weak. Clone size is shown for a subset of rows, as once, few, many or a class of expanded clone.

j_call	d_call	clone_size	v_call	cdr3_length	cdr3_nt	cdr3_aa
TRBJ2-2	TRBD1	-	TRBV6-5	14	TGTGCCGCATACAGGGGCTCCAACACCGGGGAGCTGTTTTTT	CAAYRGSNTGELFF
TRBJ1-2	TRBD1	-	TRBV19	13	TGTGCCAGTAGTATAGTAGGGGGCGAGGTCTACACCTTC	CASSIVGGEVYTF
TRBJ2-1	-	-	TRBV11-2	14	TGTGCCAGCAGCTTAGTACGACCTGGCAATGAGCAGTTCTTC	CASSLVRPGNEQFF
TRBJ2-1	TRBD2	-	TRBV5-1	17	TGCGCCAGCAGCTCTGGAGGCGGGACTAGCGTTGGAGGTGAGCAGTTCTTC	CASSSGGGTSVGGEQFF
TRBJ1-1	-	-	TRBV20-1	13	TGCAGTGCGAGTCCAGGCATAGACACTGAAGCTTTCTTT	CSASPGIDTEAFF
TRBJ1-2	-	-	TRBV30	12	TGTGCCTGGAGCCAGGTGGGCTATGGCTACACCTTC	CAWSQVGYGYTF
TRBJ2-2	TRBD1	-	TRBV3-1/TRBV3-2	18	TGTGCCAGCAGCCAACAACCGGGACAGGGGAGCGATACCGGGGAGCTGTTTTTT	CASSQQPGQGSDTGELFF
TRBJ1-6	-	-	TRBV19	12	TGTGCCAGTAGTACGGCCAATTCACCCCTCCACTTT	CASSTANSPLHF
TRBJ2-5	-	few	TRBV11-2	15	TGTGCCAGCAGCTACTCGACAACTAAGGGAGAGACCCAGTACTTC	CASSYSTTKGETQYF
TRBJ2-7	-	-	TRBV27	13	TGTGCCAGCAGTTTACAGAACTCCTACGAGCAGTACTTC	CASSLQNSYEQYF
TRBJ2-3	TRBD1	-	TRBV11-2	17	TGTGCCAGCAGCCAATGGGGATCCGGGACAGGGGAAGATACGCAGTATTTT	CASSQWGSGTGEDTQYF
TRBJ2-6	TRBD2	-	TRBV30	17	TGTGCCTGGAGTCGGGCGGGGGGCGAGTCTGGGGCCAACGTCCTGACTTTC	CAWSRAGGESGANVLTF
TRBJ2-5	-	few	TRBV3-1/TRBV3-2	14	TGTGCCAGCAGCCCCGGGGCCCCCAGGGAGACCCAGTACTTC	CASSPGAPRETQYF
TRBJ2-1	TRBD2	-	TRBV5-1	17	TGCGCCAGCAGCCTTGGTCCAGCGGGAGATCTCTACAATGAGCAGTTCTTC	CASSLGPAGDLYNEQFF
TRBJ1-5	TRBD1	-	TRBV15	15	TGTGCCACCAGCAGACTTACAGGGGGCGCGCAGCCCCAGCATTTT	CATSRLTGGAQPQHF
TRBJ1-1	TRBD1	-	TRBV18	14	TGTGCCAGCTCACCGGACAGGGGGAACACTGAAGCTTTCTTT	CASSPDRGNTEAFF